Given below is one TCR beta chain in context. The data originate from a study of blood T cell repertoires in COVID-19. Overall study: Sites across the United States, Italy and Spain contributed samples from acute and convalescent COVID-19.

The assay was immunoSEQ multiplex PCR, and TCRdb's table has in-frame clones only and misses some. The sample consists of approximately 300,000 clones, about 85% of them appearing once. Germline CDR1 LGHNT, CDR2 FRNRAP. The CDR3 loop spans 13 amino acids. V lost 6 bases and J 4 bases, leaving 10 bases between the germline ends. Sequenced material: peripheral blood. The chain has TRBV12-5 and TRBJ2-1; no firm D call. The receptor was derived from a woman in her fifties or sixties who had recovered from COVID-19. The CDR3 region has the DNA TGTGCTAGTGGCCGGCTAGTTTACAATGAGCAGTTCTTC. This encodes CASGRLVYNEQFF.